This TCR beta chain was sequenced in a study of long-term antiretroviral therapy in people with HIV. To note about this clone: Its antigen is unknown.

General study points: Pre-ART expanded TRB clones stayed dominant throughout, though often decreasing after ART. HIV repertoires showed narrower CDR3 length ranges than controls.

The CDR3 covers 13 residues. Running of the v3.0 immunoSEQ assay took place at survey level. Samples were sequenced targeting roughly 35,000-50,000 T-cell genomes each. Sequencing was performed with immunoSEQ multiplex PCR; in TCRdb, only in-frame clones are kept and a portion is missing. The table includes just under 20,000 clones, roughly 86% detected once. V is TRBV21-1 and J is TRBJ2-1. TRBV21-1 is listed as a pseudogene. The receptor was derived from a man younger than 30 with HIV. The sequencing used unsorted PBMCs, collected 2.1 years after starting antiretroviral therapy. The chain's CDR3 is CASSTGRLNEQFF. The CDR3 DNA reads TGTGCCAGCAGCACGGGGCGGCTTAATGAGCAGTTCTTC.